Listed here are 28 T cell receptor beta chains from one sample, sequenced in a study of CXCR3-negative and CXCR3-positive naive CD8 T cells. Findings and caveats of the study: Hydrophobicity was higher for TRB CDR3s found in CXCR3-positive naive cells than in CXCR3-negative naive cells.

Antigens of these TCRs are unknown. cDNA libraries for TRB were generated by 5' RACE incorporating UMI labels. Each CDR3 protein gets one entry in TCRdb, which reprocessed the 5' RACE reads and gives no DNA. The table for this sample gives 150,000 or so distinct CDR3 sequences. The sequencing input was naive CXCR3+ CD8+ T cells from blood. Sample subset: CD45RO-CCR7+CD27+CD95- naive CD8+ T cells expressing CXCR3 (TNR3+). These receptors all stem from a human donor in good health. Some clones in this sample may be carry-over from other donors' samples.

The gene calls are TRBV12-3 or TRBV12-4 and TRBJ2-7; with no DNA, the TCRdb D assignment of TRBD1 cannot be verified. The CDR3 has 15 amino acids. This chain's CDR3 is CARSFGQGGLYEQYF.

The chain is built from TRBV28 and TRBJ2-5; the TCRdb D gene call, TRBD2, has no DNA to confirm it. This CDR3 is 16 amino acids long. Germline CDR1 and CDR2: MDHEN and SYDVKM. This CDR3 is CATSPGLGRGQETQYF.

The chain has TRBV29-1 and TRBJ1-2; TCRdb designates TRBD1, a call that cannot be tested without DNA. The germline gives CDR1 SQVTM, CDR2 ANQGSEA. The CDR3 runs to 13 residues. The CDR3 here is CSVEGGQSYGYTF.

The CDR3 is CASSRPTGLDNTGELFF. The gene calls are TRBV4-2 and TRBJ2-2; TCRdb's D call of TRBD2 is untestable without DNA. The V gene's germline CDR1 is LGHNA and CDR2 YNFKEQ. This CDR3 comprises 17 residues.

The CDR3 region is CSVESMAGGPLNEQYF. The chain couples TRBV29-1 to TRBJ2-7; TCRdb gives TRBD1 as the D gene, but with no DNA this cannot be confirmed. This CDR3 region has 16 residues. Germline lookup yields CDR1 SQVTM and CDR2 ANQGSEA.

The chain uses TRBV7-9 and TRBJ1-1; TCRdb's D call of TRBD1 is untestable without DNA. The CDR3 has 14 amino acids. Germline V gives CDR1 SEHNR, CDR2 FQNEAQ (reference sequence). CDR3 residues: CASSLVGADTEAFF.

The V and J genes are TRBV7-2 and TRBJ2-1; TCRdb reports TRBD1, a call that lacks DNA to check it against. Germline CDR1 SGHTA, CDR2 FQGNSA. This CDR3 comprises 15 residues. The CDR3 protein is CASSKAGGLYNEQFF.

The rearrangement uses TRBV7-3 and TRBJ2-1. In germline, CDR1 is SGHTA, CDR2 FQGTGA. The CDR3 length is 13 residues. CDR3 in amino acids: CASRGGSYNEQFF.

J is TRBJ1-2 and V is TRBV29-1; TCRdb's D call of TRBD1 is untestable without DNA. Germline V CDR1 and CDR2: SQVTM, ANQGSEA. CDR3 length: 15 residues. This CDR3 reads CSIPSGQGGDYGYTF.

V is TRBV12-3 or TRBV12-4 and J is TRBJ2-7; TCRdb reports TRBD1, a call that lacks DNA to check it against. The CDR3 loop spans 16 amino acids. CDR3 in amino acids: CASSSNLGTAYYEQYF.

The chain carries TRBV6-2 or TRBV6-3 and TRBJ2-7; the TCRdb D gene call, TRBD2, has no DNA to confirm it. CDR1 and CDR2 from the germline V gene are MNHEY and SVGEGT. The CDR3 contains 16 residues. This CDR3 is CASSYVKTSGTYEQYF.

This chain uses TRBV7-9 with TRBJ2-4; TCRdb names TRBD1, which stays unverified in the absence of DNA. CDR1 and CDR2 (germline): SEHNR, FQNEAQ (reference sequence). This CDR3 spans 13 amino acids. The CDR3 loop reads CASSPPGTDIQYF.

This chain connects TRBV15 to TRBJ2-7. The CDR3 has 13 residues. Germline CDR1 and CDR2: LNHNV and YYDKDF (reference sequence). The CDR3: CATSSGPRPEQYF.

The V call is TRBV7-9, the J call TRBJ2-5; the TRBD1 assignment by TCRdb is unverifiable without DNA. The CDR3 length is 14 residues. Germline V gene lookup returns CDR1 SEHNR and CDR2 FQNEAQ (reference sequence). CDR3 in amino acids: CASTQGSAQETQYF.

The chain's CDR3 is CASIGNSGANVLTF. This rearrangement joins TRBV7-9 to TRBJ2-6. Germline V CDR1 and CDR2: SEHNR, FQNEAQ (reference sequence). CDR3 size: 14 residues. The variable domain in full, with the rest retrieved from reference TRBV7-9 and TRBJ2-6, is DTGVSQNPRHKITKRGQNVTFRCDPISEHNRLYWYRQTLGQGPEFLTYFQNEAQLEKSRLLSDRFSAERPKGSFSTLEIQRTEQGDSAMYLCASIGNSGANVLTFGAGSRLTVL.

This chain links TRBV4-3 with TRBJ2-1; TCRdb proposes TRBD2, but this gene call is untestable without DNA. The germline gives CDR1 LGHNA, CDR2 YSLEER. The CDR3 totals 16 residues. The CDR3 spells CASSQEGTSAYNEQFF.

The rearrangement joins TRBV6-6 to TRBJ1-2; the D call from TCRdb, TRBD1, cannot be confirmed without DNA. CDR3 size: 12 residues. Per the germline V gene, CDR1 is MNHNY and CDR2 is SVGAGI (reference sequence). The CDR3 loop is CASRPGTYGYTF.

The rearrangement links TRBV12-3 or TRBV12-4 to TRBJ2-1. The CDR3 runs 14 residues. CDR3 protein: CASSFRTTYNEQFF.

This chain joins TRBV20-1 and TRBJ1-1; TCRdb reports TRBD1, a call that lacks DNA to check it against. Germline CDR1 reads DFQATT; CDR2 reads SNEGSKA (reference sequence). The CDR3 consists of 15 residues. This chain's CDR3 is CSARTPTGEDTEAFF.

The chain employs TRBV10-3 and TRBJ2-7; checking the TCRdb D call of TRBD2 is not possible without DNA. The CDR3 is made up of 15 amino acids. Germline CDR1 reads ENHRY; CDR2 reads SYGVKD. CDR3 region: CAISGSLAGPDEQYF.

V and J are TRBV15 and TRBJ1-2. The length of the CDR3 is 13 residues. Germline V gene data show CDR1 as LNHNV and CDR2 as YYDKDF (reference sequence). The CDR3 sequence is CATSDGTLHGYTF.

The chain's CDR3 is CASSSGLLYEQYF. V gene TRBV13 combines with J gene TRBJ2-7; the D call from TCRdb, TRBD2, cannot be confirmed without DNA. Germline V gene data show CDR1 as PRHDT and CDR2 as FYEKMQ (reference sequence). This CDR3 contains 13 residues.

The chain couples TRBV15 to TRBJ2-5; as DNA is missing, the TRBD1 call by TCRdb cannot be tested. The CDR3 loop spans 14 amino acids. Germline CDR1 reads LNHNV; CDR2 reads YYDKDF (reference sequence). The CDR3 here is CATSSGPWPETQYF.

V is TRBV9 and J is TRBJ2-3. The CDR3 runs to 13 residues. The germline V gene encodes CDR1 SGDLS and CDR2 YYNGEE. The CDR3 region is CATSDRYTDTQYF.

CDR3 amino acids: CASSLSPGQSYEQYF. This sequence joins TRBV7-8 and TRBJ2-7; there is no DNA to check the TCRdb D call of TRBD1. Germline loops: CDR1 SGHVS, CDR2 FQNEAQ. This CDR3 has 15 amino acids.

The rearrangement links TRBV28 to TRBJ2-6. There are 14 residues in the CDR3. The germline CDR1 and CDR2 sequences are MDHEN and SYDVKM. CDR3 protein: CASSFYSGANVLTF.

CDR3 sequence reads: CASSYPGTDNQPQHF. The chain joins TRBV6-6 to TRBJ1-5; TCRdb names TRBD1, which stays unverified in the absence of DNA. The CDR3 covers 15 residues. Germline V lookup: CDR1 MNHNY, CDR2 SVGAGI (reference sequence).

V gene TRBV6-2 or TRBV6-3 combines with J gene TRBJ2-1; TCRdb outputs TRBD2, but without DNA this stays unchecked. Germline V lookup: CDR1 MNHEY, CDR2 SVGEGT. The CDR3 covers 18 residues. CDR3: CASSYHTSGRAAWNEQFF.